This T cell receptor beta chain was sequenced during a study of blood T cell repertoires in COVID-19. At the level of the study: Specimens from acute and convalescent COVID-19 originated in the United States, Italy and Spain. Sample material is recorded as cDNA or gDNA derived from T cells, B-cell-depleted T cells, or PBMCs.

Germline CDR1 is LGHDT and CDR2 is YNNKEL (reference sequence). This CDR3 region has 16 residues. V was pared by 1 base and J by 1 base, with 13 bases between. Only one count was recorded for this clone. Sequencing used immunoSEQ multiplex PCR; TCRdb keeps in-frame clones, though not all of them. This table has around 250,000 clones, roughly four fifths appearing once. The receptor's source is a man aged 25-40 years who had recovered from COVID-19. Sequenced input: peripheral blood. This rearrangement joins TRBV3-1 (or the pseudogene TRBV3-2) to TRBJ1-1; D perhaps matches TRBD1 (5 bases). DNA of the CDR3: TGTGCCAGCAGCCAAGTAACGGGGAGGGGGAACACTGAAGCTTTCTTT. Translating gives CASSQVTGRGNTEAFF.